The 3 T cell receptor beta chains below were found in one sample sequenced in a study of blood T cell repertoires in COVID-19. Libraries were prepared by immunoSEQ multiplex PCR; TCRdb keeps only in-frame clonotypes and omits some of them. This table holds fewer than 200,000 clones, 87% found once. The material sequenced was peripheral blood. These receptors were obtained from a woman aged 65 to 85 with COVID-19, enrolled during active disease.

In this sample, this clone turned up a few times. V is TRBV29-1 and J is TRBJ1-2; D is perhaps TRBD1 (5 bases). CDR3 length equals 13 residues. CDR1 is SQVTM, CDR2 ANQGSEA, per germline. V lost 7 bases and J lost 5, with 17 bases in between. CDR3 in amino acids: CSGGDGREYGYTF. In DNA form, the CDR3 reads TGCAGCGGGGGGGACGGGAGAGAATATGGCTACACCTTC.

The rearrangement links TRBV4-3 to TRBJ2-1; D may be TRBD2 (6 bases). The germline V gene has CDR1 LGHNA and CDR2 YSLEER. V lost 4 bases to trimming and J lost 6 bases, with 10 bases between them. The CDR3 covers 13 residues. CDR3 nucleotide sequence: TGCGCCAGCAGCCGAAGACTAGGCAATGAGCAGTTCTTC. Translation: CASSRRLGNEQFF.

The V gene is TRBV29-1, the J gene TRBJ2-7, with D possibly TRBD2 on 6 matching bases. Looked up from germline, CDR1 is SQVTM and CDR2 is ANQGSEA. This CDR3 region has 12 residues. V lost 6 bases to trimming and J lost 2 bases, with 11 bases between them. In nucleotides, the CDR3 is TGCAGCGTGAGGACGGGAGCCTACGAGCAGTACTTC. Translating it yields CSVRTGAYEQYF.